This T cell receptor beta chain was documented in a study of blood T cell repertoires in COVID-19. As handled by the study authors: Quantification of nucleated cells was approximated via reference gene primer amplification. Method: immunoSEQ multiplex PCR; TCRdb's copy keeps in-frame clones and lacks some. V and J calls and clone size come straight from that table; D and trimming were deduced from the DNA. The sample includes tens of thousands of clones, 91% of them seen just once. This CDR3 is 13 amino acids long. The germline V gene encodes CDR1 MDHEN and CDR2 SYDVKM. V shed 3 bases and J shed 10 bases, with 14 bases lying between them.

The sequence derives from a man aged 55-75 years with acute or convalescent COVID-19. The chain is built from TRBV28 and TRBJ2-3; D ambiguous. Sequencing was carried out using peripheral blood. CDR3 residues: CASSLGPPESQYF. Here the CDR3 DNA reads TGTGCCAGCAGTTTGGGCCCCCCAGAGTCGCAGTATTTT.